The 23 T cell receptor beta chains below were found in one sample sequenced in a study of CD8 T cells in ankylosing spondylitis (dated by TCRdb to the late 2010s). On the study overall, not on this receptor specifically: Blood from ankylosing spondylitis patients appeared to be characterized by a TCR beta motif made up of 8 or 9 highly homologous amino acid variants.

Receptor amplification or capture employed 5' RACE. Reads for this sample came from an Illumina HiSeq 2500. TCRdb reprocessed the public reads (quality trimming at Q25 with fastp, clone calling with MiXCR) and kept in-frame beta chains. Entries that share a CDR3 protein sequence are merged under the most common genes and DNA. A total of about 750,000 distinct CDR3 sequences appear in this sample, around a fifth of them only once. Together, the top ten hold about 19% of the sample. The antigens of these receptors remain unknown. The sequenced sample consisted of blood, either unsorted or a sorted T cell fraction (not recorded which). The receptors here all came from a male donor with ankylosing spondylitis.

The sample holds a few counts of this clonotype. The V call is TRBV12-3 or TRBV12-4, the J call TRBJ2-5, with D tentatively TRBD1 or TRBD2 (5 bases each). This CDR3 region has 15 residues. The ends were cut back, 3 bases at V and 4 bases at J, with 15 bases in the middle. The CDR3 DNA reads TGTGCCAGCAGTTTGAGGCAGGGAGTCGGAGAGACCCAGTACTTC. It is translated as CASSLRQGVGETQYF.

This clonotype showed up just a few times. The V and J genes are TRBV5-1 and TRBJ2-3; 8 positions agree with TRBD2. Germline CDR1 is SGHRS and CDR2 is YFSETQ. The CDR3 covers 16 residues. J gave up 2 bases and V 1 base, and 6 bases lay outside the gene matches. The CDR3: CASSLSSSGSTDTQYF. CDR3 coding DNA: TGCGCCAGCAGCTTGTCGTCTAGCGGGTCCACAGATACGCAGTATTTT. The whole variable domain, filled in from reference TRBV5-1 and TRBJ2-3, reads KAGVTQTPRYLIKTRGQQVTLSCSPISGHRSVSWYQQTPGQGLQFLFEYFSETQRNKGNFPGRFSGRQFSNSRSEMNVSTLELGDSALYLCASSLSSSGSTDTQYFGPGTRLTVL.

The rearrangement joins TRBV18 to TRBJ2-3, with no clear D. The V gene lost 4 bases and the J gene lost 0 bases, with 23 bases spanning the gap. CDR1 is KGHSH, CDR2 LQKENI, per germline. CDR3 length: 19 residues. CDR3 region: CASSRSPPDLYASTDTQYF. The CDR3 DNA sequence: TGTGCCAGCTCACGGAGTCCCCCCGACCTTTATGCTAGCACAGATACGCAGTATTTT.

The V call is TRBV20-1, the J call TRBJ2-3; TRBD2 agrees at 13 bases. V shed 2 bases and J 3 bases; nucleotides not matched to a gene: 8. This CDR3 region has 17 residues. CDR1 DFQATT and CDR2 SNEGSKA come from the germline V gene (reference sequence). CDR3 loop: CSARPSGLAGVTDTQYF. The CDR3 DNA is TGCAGTGCTAGACCCTCTGGACTAGCGGGGGTGACAGATACGCAGTATTTT.

This clonotype was counted between two and nine times. The CDR3 is CASSGTGGHYGYTF. CDR3 coding DNA: TGTGCCAGCAGCGGGACCGGAGGTCACTATGGCTACACCTTC. The chain joins TRBV7-9 to TRBJ1-2; a possible D gene is TRBD1 (5 bases). Germline CDR1 reads SEHNR; CDR2 reads FQNEAQ (reference sequence). Trimming removed 5 bases from V and 3 bases from J, with 13 bases in between. The length of the CDR3 is 14 residues.

This clonotype occurred a few times. A junction boundary mismatches the germline segment, possibly from a read error. V and J are TRBV5-6 and TRBJ2-1; D not certain. The germline V gene has CDR1 SGHDT and CDR2 YYEEEE. This CDR3 comprises 13 residues. CDR3 in amino acids: CASSLGVPRSIGF. CDR3 coding DNA: TGTGCCAGCAGCTTGGGGGTCCCTCGGAGCATTGGATTC.

This clonotype appeared a few times. The chain links TRBV24-1 to TRBJ1-5; 8 positions match TRBD1. This CDR3 is built from 14 residues. Germline values: CDR1 KGHDR, CDR2 SFDVKD. V dropped 4 bases and J dropped 6; count of bases not matched to a gene: 4. The CDR3 sequence is CATSERQGTQPQHF. The CDR3 coding sequence is TGTGCCACCAGTGAACGACAGGGGACTCAGCCCCAGCATTTT.

The genes are TRBV4-3 and TRBJ2-2; 7 positions match TRBD1. In germline, CDR1 is LGHNA, CDR2 YSLEER. There are 15 residues in the CDR3. J gave up 7 bases and V 3 bases, and 8 bases lay outside the gene matches. CDR3 nucleotide sequence: TGCGCCAGCAGCCAGTTACAGGGGTGGAGCGGGGAGCTGTTTTTT. It translates to CASSQLQGWSGELFF.

This sequence joins TRBV7-2 and TRBJ2-7; TRBD2 matches at 8 bases. The CDR3 has 16 amino acids. With V trimmed by 2 bases and J by 2 bases, 8 bases remained unmatched. Germline V gives CDR1 SGHTA, CDR2 FQGNSA. CDR3 sequence reads: CASSLPEREPTYEQYF. DNA for the CDR3: TGTGCCAGCAGCTTACCGGAGCGGGAGCCCACCTACGAGCAGTACTTC.

This clonotype was counted a few times. The chain couples TRBV3-1 to TRBJ2-5; D is uncertain. Germline lookup yields CDR1 LGHDT and CDR2 YNNKEL (reference sequence). This CDR3 has 14 residues. Trimming removed 1 base from V and 4 bases from J, with 10 bases in between. CDR3 in amino acids: CASSQVAVGETQYF. CDR3 nucleotides: TGTGCCAGCAGCCAAGTGGCAGTTGGAGAGACCCAGTACTTC.

The sample holds a few counts of this clonotype. The V gene is TRBV20-1, the J gene TRBJ2-3; the D is unclear. CDR1 is DFQATT, CDR2 SNEGSKA, per germline (reference sequence). The CDR3 extends over 13 amino acids. The V gene lost 3 bases and the J gene lost 4 bases, with 11 bases spanning the gap. The DNA for the CDR3 is TGCAGTGCTAGGGTCTCCGCAGCAGATACGCAGTATTTT. Protein product: CSARVSAADTQYF.

The chain uses TRBV12-3 or TRBV12-4 and TRBJ2-2; D is tentatively TRBD1 or TRBD2 (6 bases each). The CDR3 runs 17 residues. V lost 5 bases, J lost 6 bases, and 22 bases lay in between. CDR3 loop: CASSRRRGVLFSGELFF. CDR3 DNA sequence: TGTGCCAGCAGTCGTCGGAGGGGGGTATTGTTCTCCGGGGAGCTGTTTTTT.

The chain is built from TRBV30 and TRBJ2-1; tentative D call: TRBD1 (5 bases). CDR3 length: 13 amino acids. V lost 8 bases to trimming and J lost 2 bases, with 13 bases between them. CDR1 and CDR2 from the germline V gene are GTSNPN and SVGIG (reference sequence). The CDR3 DNA is TGTGCCGGACACAGCGATACCTACAATGAGCAGTTCTTC. Residues: CAGHSDTYNEQFF.

This clonotype was found once. The genes are TRBV5-4 and TRBJ1-1, with a weak D call TRBD1 (6 bases). There are 16 residues in the CDR3. Germline lookup yields CDR1 SGHNT and CDR2 YYREEE (reference sequence). With 0 bases removed from V and 1 base from J, the gap between germline ends came to 13 bases. The CDR3 sequence: CASSLGFLDRNTEAFF. The CDR3 coding sequence is TGTGCCAGCAGCTTGGGCTTTTTGGACAGGAACACTGAAGCTTTCTTT.

The chain has TRBV9 and TRBJ1-1; D is unresolved. The CDR3 consists of 14 residues. Germline V CDR1 and CDR2: SGDLS, YYNGEE. The germline V and J ends were trimmed by 6 bases and 0 bases, with 12 bases remaining between them. This chain's CDR3 is CASTKTDMNTEAFF. DNA of the CDR3: TGTGCCAGCACCAAAACAGATATGAACACTGAAGCTTTCTTT. The full variable domain, its missing parts supplied by reference TRBV9 and TRBJ1-1, is DSGVTQTPKHLITATGQRVTLRCSPRSGDLSVYWYQQSLDQGLQFLIQYYNGEERAKGNILERFSAQQFPDLHSELNLSSLELGDSALYFCASTKTDMNTEAFFGQGTRLTVV.

This clonotype was detected only a few times. The chain couples TRBV3-1 to TRBJ2-1; TRBD2 matches at 14 bases. The junction had 6 bases not matched to a gene; V was cut back by 0 bases and J by 8 bases. CDR1 and CDR2 from the germline V gene are LGHDT and YNNKEL (reference sequence). The CDR3 runs 17 residues. DNA for the CDR3: TGTGCCAGCAGCCAAGATGGGGGACTAGCGGGAGAGGATGAGCAGTTCTTC. Amino acids: CASSQDGGLAGEDEQFF.

This clonotype was counted many times. This chain uses TRBV13 with TRBJ1-1; perhaps TRBD1 as D (5 bases). V was clipped by 6 bases and J by 6 bases, with 17 bases between them. Germline V gene data show CDR1 as PRHDT and CDR2 as FYEKMQ (reference sequence). The CDR3 has 14 amino acids. The DNA for the CDR3 is TGTGCCAGCAGTGGGGGGAGAGGGGCACCTGAAGCTTTCTTT. This codes for CASSGGRGAPEAFF.

This sequence joins TRBV7-2 and TRBJ2-5, with D possibly being TRBD2 (6 bases). Germline loops: CDR1 SGHTA, CDR2 FQGNSA. CDR3 size: 15 residues. Trimming shortened V by 5 bases and J by 4 bases, and 17 bases separated the two germline ends. The CDR3 loop reads CASSPPGGVRETQYF. The CDR3 bases are TGTGCCAGCAGCCCCCCAGGAGGGGTCAGAGAGACCCAGTACTTC. The full variable domain, its missing parts supplied by reference TRBV7-2 and TRBJ2-5, is GAGVSQSPSNKVTEKGKDVELRCDPISGHTALYWYRQSLGQGLEFLIYFQGNSAPDKSGLPSDRFSAERTGGSVSTLTIQRTQQEDSAVYLCASSPPGGVRETQYFGPGTRLLVL.

This rearrangement joins TRBV28 to TRBJ2-1; D could derive from TRBD1 or TRBD2 (5 bases each). The CDR3 covers 14 residues. The V gene's germline CDR1 is MDHEN and CDR2 SYDVKM. V gave up 5 bases and J gave up 7 bases, with 15 bases separating them. CDR3 sequence reads: CASSVLLWGNEQFF. In nucleotides, the CDR3 is TGTGCCAGCAGTGTACTTTTATGGGGGAATGAGCAGTTCTTC.

V and J are TRBV20-1 and TRBJ1-1; D not resolved. From germline, CDR1 is DFQATT and CDR2 SNEGSKA (reference sequence). The CDR3 is 10 amino acids. V dropped 6 bases and J dropped 4 bases, with 6 bases sitting between them. The CDR3 DNA reads as TGCAGTGCAATTAGCACTGAAGCTTTCTTT. It codes for CSAISTEAFF.

This clonotype was observed a handful of times. The gene calls are TRBV4-2 and TRBJ2-5; no clear D. V was cut by 3 bases and J by 5 bases, with 13 bases left in between. The CDR3 totals 14 residues. Germline values: CDR1 LGHNA, CDR2 YNFKEQ. The CDR3 is CASSQAHIAETQYF. CDR3 bases: TGTGCCAGCAGCCAGGCCCATATCGCGGAGACCCAGTACTTC.

V and J are TRBV18 and TRBJ2-3, with D unclear. This CDR3 is 15 amino acids long. The germline V and J ends were trimmed by 3 bases and 5 bases, with 15 bases remaining between them. CDR1 is KGHSH, CDR2 LQKENI, per germline. In DNA form, the CDR3 reads TGTGCCAGCTCACCCCTGCGGAAGGATCAAGATACGCAGTATTTT. Its translation is CASSPLRKDQDTQYF.

This clonotype was picked up a small number of times. This chain uses TRBV28 with TRBJ2-7; 13 nucleotides line up with TRBD2. The CDR3 totals 15 residues. The V and J ends lost 5 bases and 9 bases, in that order; junction bases with no gene match: 10. In germline, CDR1 is MDHEN, CDR2 SYDVKM. The CDR3 DNA sequence: TGTGCCAGCAGTACCCCGGGACTAGCGGGATCGGGGCAGTACTTC. It is translated as CASSTPGLAGSGQYF.